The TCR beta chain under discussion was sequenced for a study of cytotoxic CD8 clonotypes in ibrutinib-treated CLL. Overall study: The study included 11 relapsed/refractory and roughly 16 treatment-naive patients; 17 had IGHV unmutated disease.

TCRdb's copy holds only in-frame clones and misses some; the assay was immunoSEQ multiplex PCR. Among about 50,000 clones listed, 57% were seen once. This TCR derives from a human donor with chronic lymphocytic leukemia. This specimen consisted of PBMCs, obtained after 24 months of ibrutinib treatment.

The CDR3 DNA reads as TGCGCCAGCAGCTTAGCGGGGGGCGCCGGGGAGCTGTTTTTT. Amino acid sequence: CASSLAGGAGELFF. This chain connects TRBV4-1 to TRBJ2-2; 10 bases agree with TRBD2. V was clipped by 5 bases and J by 6 bases; unmatched bases: 3. This CDR3 has 14 residues. The germline CDR1 and CDR2 sequences are MGHRA and YSYEKL.